One sample yielded the 21 T cell receptor beta chains listed below, sequenced in a study of T cell responses to AZD1222 COVID-19 vaccine. Some clones are missing from TCRdb's copy, which holds only in-frame ones; the method was immunoSEQ multiplex PCR. The repertoire holds about 180,000 clones, with over 85% as singletons. Source: peripheral blood, taken 28 days after the second dose of the MenACWY control vaccine. These receptors were taken from an adult who received the MenACWY meningococcal vaccine as a control.

This clone was recorded only once. The V call is TRBV3-1 (or the pseudogene TRBV3-2), the J call TRBJ2-5; D gene ambiguous. Germline-derived CDR1 and CDR2 are LGHDT and YNNKEL (reference sequence). CDR3 length: 15 amino acids. V dropped 5 bases and J dropped 2 bases, with 15 bases sitting between them. The DNA of the CDR3 is TGTGCCAGCAGCGCACGCGGACGTTCTCAAGAGACCCAGTACTTC. Residues: CASSARGRSQETQYF.

The chain links TRBV7-2 to TRBJ2-5; D remains ambiguous. This CDR3 has 17 residues. The germline CDR1 and CDR2 sequences are SGHTA and FQGNSA. V lost 1 base and J 0 bases, leaving 15 bases between the germline ends. The CDR3 DNA reads as TGTGCCAGCAGCTTAGGGCAGGTACATAACTACCAAGAGACCCAGTACTTC. It specifies CASSLGQVHNYQETQYF. The full variable domain, its missing parts supplied by reference TRBV7-2 and TRBJ2-5, is GAGVSQSPSNKVTEKGKDVELRCDPISGHTALYWYRQSLGQGLEFLIYFQGNSAPDKSGLPSDRFSAERTGGSVSTLTIQRTQQEDSAVYLCASSLGQVHNYQETQYFGPGTRLLVL.

This chain connects TRBV3-1 (or the pseudogene TRBV3-2) to TRBJ2-7; no clear D. CDR3 length equals 12 residues. Germline values: CDR1 LGHDT, CDR2 YNNKEL (reference sequence). V was trimmed by 1 base and J by 4 bases, leaving 5 bases between them. CDR3 amino acids: CASSQGPYEQYF. For the CDR3, the DNA is TGTGCCAGCAGCCAAGGACCATACGAGCAGTACTTC.

V and J are TRBV19 and TRBJ2-7; D possibly matches TRBD1 or TRBD2 (6 bases each). This CDR3 contains 12 residues. CDR1 is LNHDA and CDR2 is SQIVND in the germline V gene (reference sequence). V dropped 8 bases and J dropped 4 bases, with 12 bases sitting between them. The CDR3 sequence: CASSLGGYEQYF. CDR3 in DNA: TGTGCCAGTTCCCTAGGGGGGTACGAGCAGTACTTC.

The chain employs TRBV5-4 and TRBJ2-5; no firm D call. Trimming left V 4 bases short and J 5 bases short, with 9 bases between. The CDR3 spans 12 residues. Germline assignment: CDR1 SGHNT and CDR2 YYREEE (reference sequence). CDR3 protein: CASSADVETQYF. The CDR3 DNA follows: TGTGCCAGCAGCGCCGACGTGGAGACCCAGTACTTC.

This rearrangement joins TRBV4-2 to TRBJ1-4; possibly TRBD1 for D (6 bases). Per the germline V gene, CDR1 is LGHNA and CDR2 is YNFKEQ. The CDR3 is 13 residues long. The ends were cut back, 2 bases at V and 14 bases at J, with 15 bases in the middle. CDR3 amino acids: CASSQPEGVGLFF. The CDR3 DNA is TGTGCCAGCAGCCAACCCGAGGGGGTTGGGCTGTTTTTT.

The V and J genes are TRBV3-1 (or the pseudogene TRBV3-2) and TRBJ2-3; a possible D gene is TRBD1 (7 bases). V was shortened by 3 bases and J by 1 base, with 14 bases between the two germline ends. The CDR3 runs 16 residues. CDR1 LGHDT and CDR2 YNNKEL come from the germline V gene (reference sequence). The CDR3 nucleotides are TGTGCCAGCAGCCAGCCTCAGGGGGGCGGCACAGATACGCAGTATTTT. Protein sequence: CASSQPQGGGTDTQYF.

The chain recombines TRBV28 with TRBJ1-5; D uncertain. The germline gives CDR1 MDHEN, CDR2 SYDVKM. The CDR3 runs 11 residues. The V end was cut by 8 bases, the J end by 2 bases, with 4 bases between. The DNA for the CDR3 is TGTGCCAGCGGGGGCAATCAGCCCCAGCATTTT. The encoded protein is CASGGNQPQHF.

The rearrangement links TRBV6-5 to TRBJ1-5; TRBD1 might be the D (5 bases). Looked up from germline, CDR1 is MNHEY and CDR2 is SVGAGI. The CDR3 spans 15 residues. The V and J ends lost 2 bases and 3 bases respectively, with 11 bases between them. This CDR3 reads CASSYPGVFNQPQHF. CDR3 coding DNA: TGTGCCAGCAGTTACCCGGGGGTCTTCAATCAGCCCCAGCATTTT.

This sequence joins TRBV5-4 and TRBJ2-7; perhaps TRBD1 as D (5 bases). CDR3 length: 13 residues. Trimming removed 3 bases at V and 3 bases at J, with 10 bases between. Per the germline V gene, CDR1 is SGHNT and CDR2 is YYREEE (reference sequence). The CDR3 is CASSSETDYEQYF. The CDR3 region has the DNA TGTGCCAGCAGCTCCGAGACAGACTACGAGCAGTACTTC.

This sequence joins TRBV14 and TRBJ1-2; D not resolved. The CDR3 totals 15 residues. Germline assignment: CDR1 SGHDN and CDR2 FVKESK. The V gene lost 0 bases and the J gene lost 1 base, with 9 bases spanning the gap. Here the CDR3 DNA reads TGTGCCAGCAGCCAAGATCAGCTCGGTAACTATGGCTACACCTTC. Protein: CASSQDQLGNYGYTF.

The CDR3 bases are TGTGCCAGCACCCTTAGCGGAGGCTACGAGCAGTACTTC. It specifies CASTLSGGYEQYF. The V and J genes are TRBV28 and TRBJ2-7, with D possibly TRBD2 on 6 matching bases. Trimming removed 7 bases from V and 3 bases from J, with 13 bases in between. The CDR3 runs to 13 residues. From germline, CDR1 is MDHEN and CDR2 SYDVKM.

The CDR3 bases are TGTGCCAGCAGTTACTCGAAGAGGCAACCTAACTATGGCTACACCTTC. Residues: CASSYSKRQPNYGYTF. The chain links TRBV6-6 to TRBJ1-2; D not certain. The CDR3 contains 16 residues. Germline lookup yields CDR1 MNHNY and CDR2 SVGAGI (reference sequence). V was shortened by 0 bases and J by 0 bases, with 11 bases between the two germline ends.

This clone showed up just a few times. The CDR3 region is CASSSDRGANVLTF. CDR3 coding DNA: TGTGCCAGCAGCTCGGACAGGGGGGCCAACGTCCTGACTTTC. The genes are TRBV7-9 and TRBJ2-6; 7 bases are a match to TRBD1. Per germline, CDR1 SEHNR and CDR2 FQNEAQ (reference sequence). The CDR3 contains 14 residues. V gave up 4 bases and J gave up 4 bases; unmatched junction bases: 1.

The chain has TRBV7-2 and TRBJ1-1, with D maybe TRBD1 (5 bases). The germline gives CDR1 SGHTA, CDR2 FQGNSA. With 6 bases removed from V and 0 bases from J, the gap between germline ends came to 8 bases. CDR3 length equals 13 residues. CDR3 sequence: CASSEGMNTEAFF. CDR3 DNA: TGTGCCAGCAGTGAGGGGATGAACACTGAAGCTTTCTTT.

This clone was seen once. The gene calls are TRBV18 and TRBJ2-1; 8 bases match TRBD1. From germline, CDR1 is KGHSH and CDR2 LQKENI. This CDR3 has 18 residues. The J segment lost 0 bases and the V segment lost 0 bases, leaving 7 bases of the junction unmatched. The CDR3 nucleotides read TGTGCCAGCTCACCACCGAACAGGGGGAGAAGCTCCTACAATGAGCAGTTCTTC. Translation: CASSPPNRGRSSYNEQFF.

This chain connects TRBV18 to TRBJ1-2; D remains unclear. Per the germline V gene, CDR1 is KGHSH and CDR2 is LQKENI. The CDR3 is 15 residues long. V was clipped by 3 bases and J by 2 bases, with 13 bases between them. CDR3 sequence: CASSPDRSSNYGYTF. The CDR3 region has the DNA TGTGCCAGCTCACCCGACCGAAGTTCAAACTATGGCTACACCTTC.

This CDR3 is CASSVAQARNTEAFF. CDR3 sequence (DNA): TGTGCCAGCAGCGTAGCTCAGGCCCGGAACACTGAAGCTTTCTTT. The chain carries TRBV9 and TRBJ1-1; D is ambiguous. Germline CDR1 SGDLS, CDR2 YYNGEE. Trimming left V 0 bases short and J 1 base short, with 10 bases between. This CDR3 region has 15 residues.

J is TRBJ1-4 and V is TRBV3-1 (or the pseudogene TRBV3-2); 7 bases agree with TRBD1. The CDR3 contains 15 residues. Unmatched junction bases numbered 4, after V lost 3 bases and J lost 3 bases. Germline values: CDR1 LGHDT, CDR2 YNNKEL (reference sequence). CDR3 nucleotide sequence: TGTGCCAGCAGCCACCAAAGGGGGCCTAATGAAAAACTGTTTTTT. Its translation: CASSHQRGPNEKLFF.

The chain couples TRBV27 to TRBJ1-6; D uncertain. CDR1 is MNHEY, CDR2 SMNVEV, per germline (reference sequence). Deletions cut 5 bases from V and 4 bases from J, with 6 bases between. This CDR3 is 13 amino acids long. The CDR3 spells CASSVQYNSPLHF. The DNA of the CDR3 is TGTGCCAGCAGTGTACAGTATAATTCACCCCTCCACTTT.

V and J are TRBV7-2 and TRBJ1-2, with D perhaps matching TRBD1 (5 bases). V was pared by 5 bases and J by 2 bases, with 12 bases between. The CDR3 is made up of 14 amino acids. The germline CDR1 and CDR2 sequences are SGHTA and FQGNSA. CDR3 in amino acids: CASSLSQGNYGYTF. The CDR3 DNA is TGTGCCAGCAGCCTTTCTCAGGGCAACTATGGCTACACCTTC.